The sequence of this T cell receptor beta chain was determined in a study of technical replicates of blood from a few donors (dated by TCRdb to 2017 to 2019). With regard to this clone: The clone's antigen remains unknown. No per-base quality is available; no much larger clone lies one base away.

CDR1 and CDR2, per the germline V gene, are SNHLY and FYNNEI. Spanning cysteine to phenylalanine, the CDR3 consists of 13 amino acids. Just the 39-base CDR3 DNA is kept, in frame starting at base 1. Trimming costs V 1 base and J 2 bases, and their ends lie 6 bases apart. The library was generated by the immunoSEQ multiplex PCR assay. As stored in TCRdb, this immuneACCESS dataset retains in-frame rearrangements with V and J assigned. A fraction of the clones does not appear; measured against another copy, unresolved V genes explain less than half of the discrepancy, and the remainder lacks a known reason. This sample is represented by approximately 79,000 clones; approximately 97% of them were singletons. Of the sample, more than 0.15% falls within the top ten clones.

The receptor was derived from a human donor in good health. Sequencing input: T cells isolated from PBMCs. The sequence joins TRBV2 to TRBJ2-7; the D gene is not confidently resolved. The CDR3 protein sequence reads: CASSEGPPYEQYF. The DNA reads TGTGCCAGCAGTGAAGGGCCTCCCTACGAGCAGTACTTC.